These 25 T cell receptor beta chains were all obtained from the same sample, sequenced in a study of blood T cell repertoires in COVID-19. Sequencing used immunoSEQ multiplex PCR; TCRdb keeps in-frame clones, though not all of them. The sample lists 650,000 to 800,000 clones, around 90% seen once, with approximately 0.3% in the top ten. The sample comprised peripheral blood. The receptors shown here come from a woman aged 18 to 35 with acute or convalescent COVID-19.

Details on this clone: This sample also contains other DNA sequences that code for the same CDR3. The chain carries TRBV19 and TRBJ1-2, with a tentative D call TRBD1 (5 bases). Trimming took 3 bases from V and 4 from J, leaving 9 bases between them. The CDR3 length is 13 residues. In germline, CDR1 is LNHDA, CDR2 SQIVND (reference sequence). CDR3 nucleotides: TGTGCCAGTAGTATCGGGGGAGGCTATGGCTACACCTTC. It specifies CASSIGGGYGYTF.

The V call is TRBV6-1, the J call TRBJ1-5; 10 nucleotides align to TRBD1. Germline loops: CDR1 MNHNS, CDR2 SASEGT. The CDR3 is 19 residues long. V shed 6 bases and J 4 bases; nucleotides not matched to a gene: 18. The CDR3 is CASSERPTGGVVRNQPQHF. CDR3 nucleotides: TGTGCCAGCAGCGAACGGCCGACAGGGGGCGTAGTGCGTAATCAGCCCCAGCATTTT.

This rearrangement joins TRBV11-2 to TRBJ2-3; 8 nucleotides agree with TRBD1. Germline-derived CDR1 and CDR2 are SGHAT and FQNNGV. Losses at the gene ends were 5 bases for V and 2 bases for J; bases not matched to a gene: 3. The CDR3 sequence is 14 residues long. DNA for the CDR3: TGTGCCAGCAGCCCGGACAGGGTCACAGATACGCAGTATTTT. Translation gives CASSPDRVTDTQYF.

J is TRBJ1-2 and V is TRBV30; 9 nucleotides line up with TRBD1. J gave up 0 bases and V 5 bases, and 7 bases lay outside the gene matches. Germline assignment: CDR1 GTSNPN and CDR2 SVGIG (reference sequence). This CDR3 is 15 amino acids long. The CDR3 loop reads CAWGEQGAANYGYTF. The CDR3 region has the DNA TGTGCCTGGGGCGAACAGGGGGCAGCTAACTATGGCTACACCTTC.

The chain uses TRBV6-5 and TRBJ2-3; TRBD2 might be the D (7 bases). Trimming removed 7 bases at V and 2 bases at J, with 13 bases between. The V gene's germline CDR1 is MNHEY and CDR2 SVGAGI. The CDR3 extends over 14 amino acids. CDR3 loop: CASTSAGATDTQYF. CDR3 DNA: TGTGCCAGCACCAGCGCGGGGGCCACAGATACGCAGTATTTT.

The chain carries TRBV25-1 and TRBJ2-7, with TRBD1 identical over 8 bases. The CDR3 is made up of 14 amino acids. Germline CDR1 and CDR2: MGHDK and SYGVNS. V was clipped by 4 bases and J by 4 bases; unmatched bases: 6. The CDR3 region has the DNA TGTGCCAGCAGTGCCGGGACAGGATTTTACGAGCAGTACTTC. It yields the protein CASSAGTGFYEQYF.

The chain links TRBV6-6 to TRBJ2-3, with 8 bases lining up with TRBD1. The CDR3 covers 15 residues. Germline-derived CDR1 and CDR2 are MNHNY and SVGAGI (reference sequence). V dropped 3 bases and J dropped 1; count of bases not matched to a gene: 3. The CDR3 DNA is TGTGCCAGCAGTTATTGGGGACAGGGCACAGATACGCAGTATTTT. Protein product: CASSYWGQGTDTQYF.

The chain couples TRBV5-6 to TRBJ1-5; 7 bases line up with TRBD1. With 4 bases clipped from V and 3 bases from J, the junction kept 4 bases outside the gene matches. Germline V lookup: CDR1 SGHDT, CDR2 YYEEEE. CDR3 length: 14 amino acids. The CDR3 loop reads CASSLGQVNQPQHF. In DNA, the CDR3 is TGTGCCAGCAGCCTAGGACAGGTCAATCAGCCCCAGCATTTT.

The DNA of the CDR3 is TGTGCCAGCGGCGGATTAATCTATGGCTACACCTTC. Translation gives CASGGLIYGYTF. This chain joins TRBV6-5 and TRBJ1-2, with D hard to call. Germline V gene lookup returns CDR1 MNHEY and CDR2 SVGAGI. The CDR3 covers 12 residues. V was clipped by 8 bases and J by 4 bases, with 11 bases between them.

V and J are TRBV6-2 or TRBV6-3 and TRBJ2-5; TRBD2 matches 11 bases. Germline V gene data show CDR1 as MNHEY and CDR2 as SVGEGT. This CDR3 spans 14 amino acids. The V segment lost 6 bases and the J segment 5 bases; nucleotides outside the gene matches: 5. The CDR3 coding sequence is TGTGCCAGCAGCTTAGCGGGGGGGCCGGAGACCCAGTACTTC. Protein sequence: CASSLAGGPETQYF.

The CDR3 is CASSFVGGEQFF. The CDR3 DNA sequence: TGTGCCAGCAGCTTTGTTGGAGGTGAGCAGTTCTTC. The genes are TRBV5-4 and TRBJ2-1; TRBD2 might be the D (5 bases). Germline V gene sequence: CDR1 SGHNT, CDR2 YYREEE (reference sequence). The CDR3 is 12 amino acids. Trimming stripped 2 bases from V and 9 bases from J, with 9 bases between.

This chain links TRBV7-9 with TRBJ1-1; D call uncertain. The CDR3 totals 17 residues. Trimming pared 5 bases from V and 0 bases from J, leaving 19 bases between. Germline V CDR1 and CDR2: SEHNR, FQNEAQ (reference sequence). This CDR3 reads CASSPLRAGLMNTEAFF. CDR3 nucleotide sequence: TGTGCCAGCAGCCCTCTCCGTGCAGGACTCATGAACACTGAAGCTTTCTTT.

The CDR3 here is CASSQANPLGYTF. In nucleotides, the CDR3 is TGTGCCAGCAGTCAGGCAAATCCGCTAGGCTACACCTTC. The chain combines TRBV2 with TRBJ1-2, with D unresolved. Looked up from germline, CDR1 is SNHLY and CDR2 is FYNNEI. V was shortened by 5 bases and J by 8 bases, with 15 bases between the two germline ends. The CDR3 runs 13 residues.

The chain has TRBV27 and TRBJ2-1, with unresolved D. Germline V gene data show CDR1 as MNHEY and CDR2 as SMNVEV (reference sequence). This CDR3 contains 12 residues. The ends were cut back, 5 bases at V and 2 bases at J, with 4 bases in the middle. Written as DNA, the CDR3 is TGTGCCAGCAGTGCGCCCTACAATGAGCAGTTCTTC. The encoded protein is CASSAPYNEQFF.

The genes are TRBV7-3 and TRBJ2-2; D may be TRBD2 (5 bases). From germline, CDR1 is SGHTA and CDR2 FQGTGA. Trimming pared 3 bases from V and 0 bases from J, leaving 8 bases between. The CDR3 is made up of 15 amino acids. CDR3: CASSFAGSNTGELFF. The CDR3 DNA is TGTGCCAGCAGCTTCGCGGGTTCGAACACCGGGGAGCTGTTTTTT.

In its sample, this clone was seen once. This could be a read error, since a much larger clone is one nucleotide away. The chain carries TRBV9 and TRBJ2-7; 9 nucleotides match TRBD2. V was clipped by 0 bases and J by 2 bases; unmatched bases: 3. The length of the CDR3 is 15 residues. The germline gives CDR1 SGDLS, CDR2 YYNGEE. Here the CDR3 DNA reads TGTGCCAGCAGCGTAGAGGCGGGGGGGCCCTACGAGCAGTACTTC. This codes for CASSVEAGGPYEQYF.

J is TRBJ1-5 and V is TRBV12-5; TRBD1 agrees at 12 bases. This CDR3 contains 19 residues. The V and J ends lost 6 bases and 4 bases, in that order; junction bases with no gene match: 16. Looked up from germline, CDR1 is LGHNT and CDR2 is FRNRAP. The CDR3 DNA sequence: TGTGCTAGTGGCCCGACCGGGACAGGGGGCGCGTTGGGGAATCAGCCCCAGCATTTT. Its protein is CASGPTGTGGALGNQPQHF.

This chain uses TRBV19 with TRBJ1-1; no definite D call. Trimming cost V 6 bases and J 0 bases, with 8 bases left between them. The CDR3 loop spans 13 amino acids. Germline V CDR1 and CDR2: LNHDA, SQIVND (reference sequence). The CDR3 is CASRGRLNTEAFF. Written as DNA, the CDR3 is TGTGCCAGTAGGGGCAGGTTGAACACTGAAGCTTTCTTT.

The chain has TRBV20-1 and TRBJ1-2; TRBD1 might be the D (5 bases). Per germline, CDR1 DFQATT and CDR2 SNEGSKA (reference sequence). The CDR3 extends over 11 amino acids. The CDR3 coding sequence is TGCATTGGGCAGGGCTTTGATGGCTACACCTTC. Translation gives CIGQGFDGYTF.

The J gene is TRBJ1-2, the V gene TRBV5-8, with a possible D match to TRBD1 (5 bases). The germline gives CDR1 SGHTS, CDR2 YDEGEE. This CDR3 has 16 residues. V lost 3 bases to trimming and J lost 4 bases, with 19 bases between them. CDR3 DNA sequence: TGTGCCAGCAGCTACGGCGGGGGGTCGGGAGTCTATGGCTACACCTTC. Its protein is CASSYGGGSGVYGYTF.

The CDR3 nucleotides are TGTGCCAGTAGCCTCTCAGGGAACTCCTACAATGAGCAGTTCTTC. Translation: CASSLSGNSYNEQFF. V and J are TRBV19 and TRBJ2-1; D is perhaps TRBD1 (5 bases). The CDR3 consists of 15 residues. V lost 6 bases to trimming and J lost 0 bases, with 12 bases between them. Looked up from germline, CDR1 is LNHDA and CDR2 is SQIVND (reference sequence).

The chain links TRBV20-1 to TRBJ1-4, with D uncertain. Germline V gene sequence: CDR1 DFQATT, CDR2 SNEGSKA (reference sequence). The CDR3 has 11 residues. Trimming took off 5 bases at V and 10 bases at J, with 11 bases between the two ends. CDR3 amino acids: CSARGLRKLFF. CDR3 nucleotide sequence: TGCAGTGCTCGAGGATTGAGAAAACTGTTTTTT.

This chain uses TRBV5-1 with TRBJ2-3; D unclear. V dropped 5 bases and J dropped 0 bases, with 16 bases sitting between them. The CDR3 runs to 16 residues. Germline V CDR1 and CDR2: SGHRS, YFSETQ. The CDR3 DNA reads as TGCGCCAGCAGTCCCTTCGAGGAGACTAGCACAGATACGCAGTATTTT. Translation: CASSPFEETSTDTQYF. Variable domain in full (rest from reference TRBV5-1 and TRBJ2-3): KAGVTQTPRYLIKTRGQQVTLSCSPISGHRSVSWYQQTPGQGLQFLFEYFSETQRNKGNFPGRFSGRQFSNSRSEMNVSTLELGDSALYLCASSPFEETSTDTQYFGPGTRLTVL.

The V gene is TRBV7-9, the J gene TRBJ2-7; D unclear. Germline V CDR1 and CDR2: SEHNR, FQNEAQ (reference sequence). CDR3 length: 14 residues. Trimming removed 4 bases from V and 2 bases from J, with 12 bases in between. CDR3 residues: CASSSRENPYEQYF. In nucleotides, the CDR3 is TGTGCCAGCAGCTCCCGAGAAAATCCCTACGAGCAGTACTTC.

This chain uses TRBV27 with TRBJ1-1, with TRBD1 matching over 10 bases. CDR3 length: 15 amino acids. J was trimmed by 4 bases and V by 1 base; bases with no gene match: 3. CDR1 MNHEY and CDR2 SMNVEV come from the germline V gene (reference sequence). This chain's CDR3 is CASSLYGQGGTEAFF. The CDR3 DNA follows: TGTGCCAGCAGTTTATACGGACAGGGGGGCACTGAAGCTTTCTTT.